The clone carrying this T cell receptor beta chain was counted ten times or more. As yet, its antigen is unknown. V was clipped by 5 bases and J by 5 bases, with 12 bases between them. Germline V lookup: CDR1 SNHLY, CDR2 FYNNEI. The CDR3 is 13 residues long. This sample was taken from a study of T cells in Graves' hyperthyroidism and ophthalmopathy. RNA transcripts provided the source from which TCR beta CDR3 regions were amplified. The study used the HTBI primer set for a first-round RT-PCR of the TCR CDR3. From the multiplex PCR reads, TCRdb called clonotypes with MiXCR, one entry per CDR3 protein. The sample shows roughly 740,000 distinct CDR3 sequences, about a sixth of them seen only once. Study observations and caveats: Most thyroid clonotypes with frequency above 0.001 were detected in blood.

This sequence joins TRBV2 and TRBJ2-5, with D perhaps TRBD1 (6 bases). Sequenced sample: blood. The receptor comes from a man younger than 35 with Graves' hyperthyroidism. The DNA of the CDR3 is TGTGCCAGCAGTCCGGACAGTAGGGAGACCCAGTACTTC. It encodes CASSPDSRETQYF.